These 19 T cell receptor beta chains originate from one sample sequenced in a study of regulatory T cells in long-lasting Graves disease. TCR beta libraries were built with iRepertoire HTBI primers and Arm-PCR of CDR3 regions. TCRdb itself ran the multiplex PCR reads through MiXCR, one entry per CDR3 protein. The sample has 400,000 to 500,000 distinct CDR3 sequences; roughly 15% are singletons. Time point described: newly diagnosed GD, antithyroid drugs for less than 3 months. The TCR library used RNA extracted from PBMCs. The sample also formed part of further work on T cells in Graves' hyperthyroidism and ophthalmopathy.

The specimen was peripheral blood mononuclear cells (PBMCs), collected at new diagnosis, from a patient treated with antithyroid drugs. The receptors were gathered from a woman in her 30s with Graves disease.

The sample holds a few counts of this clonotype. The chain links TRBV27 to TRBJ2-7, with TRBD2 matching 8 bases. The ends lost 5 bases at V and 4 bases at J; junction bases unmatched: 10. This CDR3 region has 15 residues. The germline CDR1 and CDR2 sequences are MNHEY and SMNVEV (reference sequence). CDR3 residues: CASSPPGLGQYEQYF. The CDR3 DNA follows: TGTGCCAGCAGTCCCCCGGGACTAGGACAATACGAGCAGTACTTC.

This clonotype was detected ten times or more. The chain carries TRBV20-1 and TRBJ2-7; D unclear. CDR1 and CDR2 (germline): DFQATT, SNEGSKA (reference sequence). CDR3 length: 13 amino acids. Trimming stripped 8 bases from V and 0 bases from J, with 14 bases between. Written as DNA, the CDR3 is TGCAGTCTTTGGCAGGAAAGCTCCTACGAGCAGTACTTC. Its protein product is CSLWQESSYEQYF.

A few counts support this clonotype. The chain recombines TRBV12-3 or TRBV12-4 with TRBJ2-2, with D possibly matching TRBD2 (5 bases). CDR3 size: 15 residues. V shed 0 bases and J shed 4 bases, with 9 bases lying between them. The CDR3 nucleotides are TGTGCCAGCAGTTTAGCGGGAGTCGGCACCGGGGAGCTGTTTTTT. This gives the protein CASSLAGVGTGELFF.

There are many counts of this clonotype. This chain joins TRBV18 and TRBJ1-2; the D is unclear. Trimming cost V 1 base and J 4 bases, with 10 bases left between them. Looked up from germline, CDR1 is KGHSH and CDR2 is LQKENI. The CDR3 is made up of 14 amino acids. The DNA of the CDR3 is TGTGCCAGCTCACCACTGGAGAACACCTATGGCTACACCTTC. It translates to CASSPLENTYGYTF.

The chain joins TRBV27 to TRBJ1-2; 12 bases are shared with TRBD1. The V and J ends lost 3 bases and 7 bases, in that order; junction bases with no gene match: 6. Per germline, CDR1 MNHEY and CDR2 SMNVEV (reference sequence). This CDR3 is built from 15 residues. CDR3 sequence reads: CASSFGTGGARGYTF. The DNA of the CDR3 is TGTGCCAGCAGTTTCGGGACAGGGGGCGCCCGTGGCTACACCTTC.

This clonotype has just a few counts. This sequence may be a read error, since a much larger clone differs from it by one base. The CDR3 DNA reads as TGTGCCAGCAGCTTAGGGCTAGCGGTTGAGCAGTTCTTC. Translated: CASSLGLAVEQFF. The chain recombines TRBV7-2 with TRBJ2-1, with 7 bases matching TRBD2. After removal of 1 base from V and 9 bases from J, the junction contained 3 bases not matched to a gene. Germline-derived CDR1 and CDR2 are SGHTA and FQGNSA. The CDR3 sequence is 13 residues long.

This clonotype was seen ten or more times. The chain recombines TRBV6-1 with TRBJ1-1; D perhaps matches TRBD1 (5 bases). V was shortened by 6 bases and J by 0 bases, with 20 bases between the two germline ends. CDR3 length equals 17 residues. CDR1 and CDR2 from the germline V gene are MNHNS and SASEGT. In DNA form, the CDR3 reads TGTGCCAGCAGGGGGGACCGGGCCCTCGGGATGAACACTGAAGCTTTCTTT. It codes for CASRGDRALGMNTEAFF.

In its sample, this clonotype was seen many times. The CDR3 is CASSLREGQPQHF. CDR3 sequence (DNA): TGTGCCAGCAGTTTAAGGGAGGGCCAGCCCCAGCATTTT. The chain has TRBV28 and TRBJ1-5; D is unresolved. The CDR3 runs 13 residues. Germline assignment: CDR1 MDHEN and CDR2 SYDVKM. The germline V and J ends were trimmed by 2 bases and 7 bases, with 9 bases remaining between them.

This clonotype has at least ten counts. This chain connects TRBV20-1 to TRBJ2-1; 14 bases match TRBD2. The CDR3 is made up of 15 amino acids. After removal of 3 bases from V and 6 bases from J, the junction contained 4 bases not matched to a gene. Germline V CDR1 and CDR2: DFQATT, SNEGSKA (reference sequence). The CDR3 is CSASPTSGRGNEQFF. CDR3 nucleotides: TGCAGTGCTAGCCCGACTAGCGGGAGGGGCAATGAGCAGTTCTTC.

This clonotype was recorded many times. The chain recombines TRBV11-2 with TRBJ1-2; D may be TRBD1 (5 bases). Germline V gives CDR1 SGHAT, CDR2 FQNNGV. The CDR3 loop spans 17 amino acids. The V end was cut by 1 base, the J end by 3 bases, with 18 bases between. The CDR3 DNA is TGTGCCAGCAGCTTAGTTGGGGGACGCCTCGGGGACTATGGCTACACCTTC. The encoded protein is CASSLVGGRLGDYGYTF.

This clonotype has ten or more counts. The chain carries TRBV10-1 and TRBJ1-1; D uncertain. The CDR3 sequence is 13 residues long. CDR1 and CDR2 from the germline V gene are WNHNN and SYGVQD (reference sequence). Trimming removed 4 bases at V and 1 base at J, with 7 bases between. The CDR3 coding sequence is TGCGCCAGCAGTGGGATGGGGAACACTGAAGCTTTCTTT. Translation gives CASSGMGNTEAFF.

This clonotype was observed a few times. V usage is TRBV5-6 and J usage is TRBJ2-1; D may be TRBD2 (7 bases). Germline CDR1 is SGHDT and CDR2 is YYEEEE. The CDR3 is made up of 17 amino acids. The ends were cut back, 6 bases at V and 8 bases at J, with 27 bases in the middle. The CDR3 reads CASIPLGGRQFRDEQFF. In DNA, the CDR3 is TGTGCCAGCATCCCACTCGGGGGGCGGCAGTTCAGGGATGAGCAGTTCTTC.

The CDR3, as DNA: TGTGCCAGCAGCGCATGGGGATACGAGCAGTACTTC. Translating gives CASSAWGYEQYF. This chain uses TRBV11-2 with TRBJ2-7; no reliable D call. There are 12 residues in the CDR3. CDR1 and CDR2 (germline): SGHAT, FQNNGV. The germline V and J ends were trimmed by 5 bases and 4 bases, with 9 bases remaining between them.

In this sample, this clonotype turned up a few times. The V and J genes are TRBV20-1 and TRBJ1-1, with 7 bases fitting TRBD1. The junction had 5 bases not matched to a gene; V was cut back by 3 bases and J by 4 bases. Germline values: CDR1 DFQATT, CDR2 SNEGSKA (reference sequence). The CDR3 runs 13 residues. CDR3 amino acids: CSARDRPATEAFF. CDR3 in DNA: TGCAGTGCTAGGGACAGGCCGGCCACTGAAGCTTTCTTT.

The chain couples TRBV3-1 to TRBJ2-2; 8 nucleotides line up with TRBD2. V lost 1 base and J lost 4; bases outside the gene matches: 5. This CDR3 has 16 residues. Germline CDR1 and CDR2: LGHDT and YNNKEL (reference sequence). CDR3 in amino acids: CASSQVLTSGTGELFF. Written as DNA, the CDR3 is TGTGCCAGCAGCCAAGTATTAACTAGCGGCACCGGGGAGCTGTTTTTT.

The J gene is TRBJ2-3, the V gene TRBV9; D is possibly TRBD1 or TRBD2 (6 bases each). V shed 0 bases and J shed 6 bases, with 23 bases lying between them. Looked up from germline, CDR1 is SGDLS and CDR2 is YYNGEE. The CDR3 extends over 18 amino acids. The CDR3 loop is CASSVEGEGGDPSDTQYF. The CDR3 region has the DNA TGTGCCAGCAGCGTAGAGGGCGAGGGGGGAGATCCGTCCGATACGCAGTATTTT.

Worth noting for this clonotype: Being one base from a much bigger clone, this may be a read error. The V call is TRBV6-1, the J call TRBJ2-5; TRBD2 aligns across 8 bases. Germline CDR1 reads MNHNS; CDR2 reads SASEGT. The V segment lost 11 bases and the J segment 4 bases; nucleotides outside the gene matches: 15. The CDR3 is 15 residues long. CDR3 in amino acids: CAGIQSGSMGETQYF. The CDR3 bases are TGTGCCGGCATACAAAGCGGGAGTATGGGAGAGACCCAGTACTTC.

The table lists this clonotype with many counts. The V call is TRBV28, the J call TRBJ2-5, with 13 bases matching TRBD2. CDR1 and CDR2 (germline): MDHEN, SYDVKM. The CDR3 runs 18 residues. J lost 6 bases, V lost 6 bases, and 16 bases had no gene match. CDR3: CASSPPPRTSGRKKTQYF. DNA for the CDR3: TGTGCCAGCAGCCCGCCCCCTCGGACTAGCGGGAGAAAGAAGACCCAGTACTTC.

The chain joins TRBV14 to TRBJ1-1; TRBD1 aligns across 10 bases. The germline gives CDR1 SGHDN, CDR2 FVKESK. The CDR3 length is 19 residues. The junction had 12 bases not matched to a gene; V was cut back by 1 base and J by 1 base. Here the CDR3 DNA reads TGTGCCAGCAGCCAAGGGACCGGGACAGGGGCGTTTCGGAACACTGAAGCTTTCTTT. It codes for CASSQGTGTGAFRNTEAFF.